The 21 T cell receptor beta chains below come from one sample, sequenced in a study of blood T cell repertoires in COVID-19. This table comes from immunoSEQ multiplex PCR, and its TCRdb copy is limited to in-frame clones, with some not included. The top ten clones hold 2% to 2.5% of a sample with over 70,000 clones, roughly four fifths of them seen once. The source material was peripheral blood. The receptors here all came from a man in his 70s with COVID-19, enrolled during active disease.

This chain connects TRBV7-9 to TRBJ1-4, with D possibly TRBD1 on 5 matching bases. V was trimmed by 4 bases and J by 3 bases, leaving 9 bases between them. The CDR3 covers 14 residues. Per the germline V gene, CDR1 is SEHNR and CDR2 is FQNEAQ (reference sequence). The DNA for the CDR3 is TGTGCCAGCAGCTACAGGTTGTCTAATGAAAAACTGTTTTTT. It is translated as CASSYRLSNEKLFF.

The rearrangement uses TRBV28 and TRBJ1-2, with 10 bases that match TRBD1. This CDR3 contains 15 residues. J was trimmed by 4 bases and V by 5 bases; bases with no gene match: 7. CDR1 MDHEN and CDR2 SYDVKM come from the germline V gene. The CDR3 reads CASSPGTGALYGYTF. The CDR3 DNA is TGTGCCAGCAGTCCTGGGACAGGGGCCCTCTATGGCTACACCTTC.

The V call is TRBV30, the J call TRBJ2-1; 13 bases line up with TRBD2. Germline V gene data show CDR1 as GTSNPN and CDR2 as SVGIG (reference sequence). V shed 2 bases and J 6 bases; nucleotides not matched to a gene: 10. The CDR3 is 17 residues long. The CDR3 is CAWSMSPGLAGRNEQFF. CDR3 DNA: TGTGCCTGGAGTATGAGCCCGGGACTAGCGGGACGCAATGAGCAGTTCTTC.

This clone was detected a few times. The genes are TRBV20-1 and TRBJ2-7; 9 nucleotides agree with TRBD2. Germline lookup yields CDR1 DFQATT and CDR2 SNEGSKA (reference sequence). There are 20 residues in the CDR3. V gave up 3 bases and J gave up 4 bases; unmatched junction bases: 25. The DNA of the CDR3 is TGCAGTGCTAGTCCCTACAGGGGAGGTAGCGGGAGAATAACCGGTTACGAGCAGTACTTC. Translating gives CSASPYRGGSGRITGYEQYF.

This chain uses TRBV18 with TRBJ2-7; weak D call: TRBD1 (6 bases). V gave up 4 bases and J gave up 0 bases, with 10 bases separating them. The CDR3 loop spans 14 amino acids. Germline CDR1 and CDR2: KGHSH and LQKENI. CDR3 protein: CASSHSTGSYEQYF. CDR3 DNA: TGTGCCAGCTCACACTCGACAGGCTCCTACGAGCAGTACTTC.

This clone was counted only a few times. V is TRBV6-6 and J is TRBJ1-6; possible D gene TRBD1, 6 bases. The V and J ends lost 2 bases and 7 bases respectively, with 9 bases between them. Germline CDR1 reads MNHNY; CDR2 reads SVGAGI (reference sequence). The CDR3 has 14 residues. CDR3 residues: CASSYADSNSPLHF. In DNA form, the CDR3 reads TGTGCCAGCAGTTACGCGGACAGCAATTCACCCCTCCACTTT.

This clone showed up just once. The chain employs TRBV5-1 and TRBJ2-3; D is perhaps TRBD2 (6 bases). In germline, CDR1 is SGHRS, CDR2 YFSETQ. The CDR3 has 15 residues. Trimming cost V 2 bases and J 2 bases, with 12 bases left between them. CDR3 amino acids: CASSFGTRHTDTQYF. The CDR3, as DNA: TGCGCCAGCAGCTTCGGGACTCGGCACACAGATACGCAGTATTTT.

CDR3 nucleotide sequence: TGCGCCAGCAGCAAGACTAACACTGAAGCTTTCTTT. Translated, it gives CASSKTNTEAFF. V and J are TRBV5-1 and TRBJ1-1; D gene ambiguous. The length of the CDR3 is 12 residues. The germline V gene has CDR1 SGHRS and CDR2 YFSETQ. Trimming stripped 4 bases from V and 2 bases from J, with 6 bases between.

The chain recombines TRBV12-3 or TRBV12-4 with TRBJ2-7; TRBD1 matches at 8 bases. The CDR3 loop spans 13 amino acids. J lost 4 bases, V lost 6 bases, and 5 bases had no gene match. DNA for the CDR3: TGTGCCAGCAGCCCCACAGGGGGATACGAGCAGTACTTC. Residues: CASSPTGGYEQYF.

The chain has TRBV9 and TRBJ2-5; D may be TRBD2 (5 bases). The CDR3 contains 15 residues. Trimming shortened V by 4 bases and J by 0 bases, and 13 bases separated the two germline ends. Germline V CDR1 and CDR2: SGDLS, YYNGEE. The CDR3 reads CASSTSGGNQETQYF. In DNA, the CDR3 is TGTGCCAGCAGCACTAGTGGCGGAAACCAAGAGACCCAGTACTTC.

The V gene is TRBV5-5, the J gene TRBJ1-6; 8 bases agree with TRBD1. Germline V gene sequence: CDR1 SGHKS, CDR2 YYEKEE (reference sequence). The CDR3 is made up of 15 amino acids. V dropped 6 bases and J dropped 7; count of bases not matched to a gene: 9. CDR3 coding DNA: TGTGCCAGCACCCCTATGACAGGGGAAAATTCACCCCTCCACTTT. Translating gives CASTPMTGENSPLHF.

This chain uses TRBV30 with TRBJ1-3; D unresolved. The CDR3 consists of 15 residues. Trimming stripped 4 bases from V and 0 bases from J, with 13 bases between. The germline V gene has CDR1 GTSNPN and CDR2 SVGIG (reference sequence). This CDR3 reads CAWTGLSISGNTIYF. The CDR3 region has the DNA TGTGCCTGGACTGGGCTTTCCATCTCTGGAAACACCATATATTTT.

This chain uses TRBV12-3 or TRBV12-4 with TRBJ2-1; possible D gene TRBD2, 6 bases. V lost 1 base and J lost 8, with 6 bases in between. The CDR3 is 12 amino acids. The DNA for the CDR3 is TGTGCCAGCAGTTTAGGACTAGATGAGCAGTTCTTC. Translating it yields CASSLGLDEQFF.

The DNA of the CDR3 is TGTGCCAGCAGTTACCTGGAGCGGTGGCGGGACAATGAGCAGTTCTTC. Its translation is CASSYLERWRDNEQFF. This chain links TRBV28 with TRBJ2-1, with D perhaps TRBD2 (5 bases). The V end lost 4 bases, the J end lost 5 bases, and 18 bases lay between the germline ends. CDR1 is MDHEN, CDR2 SYDVKM, per germline. The CDR3 has 16 residues. Together with reference TRBV28 and TRBJ2-1, the CDR3 gives the full variable domain: DVKVTQSSRYLVKRTGEKVFLECVQDMDHENMFWYRQDPGLGLRLIYFSYDVKMKEKGDIPEGYSVSREKKERFSLILESASTNQTSMYLCASSYLERWRDNEQFFGPGTRLTVL.

The gene calls are TRBV14 and TRBJ2-1; 8 bases fit TRBD2. Germline CDR1 SGHDN, CDR2 FVKESK. The CDR3 has 19 residues. V lost 1 base, J lost 6 bases, and 17 bases stayed unmatched. CDR3 DNA sequence: TGTGCCAGCAGCCAAGGATGGTTCACTAGCGGACTTCTGGTCAATGAGCAGTTCTTC. Protein: CASSQGWFTSGLLVNEQFF.

This clone has a handful of counts. This chain's CDR3 is CATRGGSTGELFF. The CDR3 bases are TGCGCCACTCGAGGCGGGAGCACCGGGGAGCTGTTTTTT. V is TRBV10-2 and J is TRBJ2-2, with 7 positions matching TRBD2. Trimming at V came to 10 bases and at J to 4 bases, leaving 6 bases not matched to a gene. The length of the CDR3 is 13 residues. CDR1 is WSHSY and CDR2 is SAAADI in the germline V gene.

This sequence joins TRBV4-1 and TRBJ1-2, with TRBD1 matching over 7 bases. Per germline, CDR1 MGHRA and CDR2 YSYEKL. V shed 4 bases and J 5 bases; nucleotides not matched to a gene: 7. CDR3 size: 14 residues. The CDR3 region is CASSLRDSVYGYTF. For the CDR3, the DNA is TGCGCCAGCAGCCTCAGGGACAGTGTATATGGCTACACCTTC.

V is TRBV19 and J is TRBJ1-4, with a possible D match to TRBD1 (5 bases). V lost 11 bases and J lost 0, with 19 bases in between. Germline V gene lookup returns CDR1 LNHDA and CDR2 SQIVND (reference sequence). The CDR3 is 16 amino acids. The CDR3, as DNA: TGTGCCCCCCTGGGGCACGGATCTGCAACTAATGAAAAACTGTTTTTT. This translates into CAPLGHGSATNEKLFF.

CDR3 amino acids: CASSLGLAGDSEQFF. The CDR3 nucleotides are TGTGCCAGCAGCTTGGGACTAGCGGGAGATAGTGAGCAGTTCTTC. The V call is TRBV7-2, the J call TRBJ2-1, with 14 bases fitting TRBD2. The CDR3 covers 15 residues. CDR1 SGHTA and CDR2 FQGNSA come from the germline V gene. After removal of 3 bases from V and 9 bases from J, the junction contained 4 bases not matched to a gene.

This chain connects TRBV19 to TRBJ2-2; 9 bases are shared with TRBD1. The CDR3 contains 17 residues. The germline gives CDR1 LNHDA, CDR2 SQIVND (reference sequence). J was trimmed by 3 bases and V by 7 bases; bases with no gene match: 12. DNA for the CDR3: TGTGCCAGTACCCTGTCCGGGACAGGGAGTGACACCGGGGAGCTGTTTTTT. Amino acids: CASTLSGTGSDTGELFF.

The rearrangement joins TRBV6-4 to TRBJ1-1; D gene uncertain. The V and J ends lost 6 bases and 3 bases respectively, with 14 bases between them. The CDR3 covers 14 residues. Germline assignment: CDR1 MRHNA and CDR2 SNTAGT. The CDR3 is CASSPGYGDTEAFF. CDR3 bases: TGTGCCAGCAGCCCGGGTTACGGGGACACTGAAGCTTTCTTT.